The rows below give T cell receptor beta chains drawn from one sample of a study of cytomegalovirus exposure and HLA in healthy donors. Only in-frame clones appear in the TCRdb table, and some are missing; sequencing was by immunoSEQ multiplex PCR. The table includes fewer than 80,000 clones, roughly four fifths detected once. Material for sequencing was PBMCs. The receptors originated from an older woman in good health and CMV-seropositive. Both conserved end residues are part of each CDR3. D genes are given only for firm matches. Clone size is shown for a subset of rows, as once, few, many or a class of expanded clone.

j_call v_call clone_size d_call cdr3_nt cdr3_aa
TRBJ1-1 TRBV9 NA NA TGTGCCAGCAGCGTAGACAGGGCCACTGAAGCTTTCTTT CASSVDRATEAFF
TRBJ2-7 TRBV11-2 NA TRBD2 TGTGCCAGCAGCCAAGCGGGGATGGGGGAGCAGTACTTC CASSQAGMGEQYF
TRBJ1-5 TRBV6-6 NA NA TGTGCCAGCAGTTACTGGGGCGGGGCAGAAGAGCCCCAGCATTTT CASSYWGGAEEPQHF
TRBJ1-1 TRBV2 few NA TGTGCCAGCAGTGATAGAGGAATTCTGAACACTGAAGCTTTCTTT CASSDRGILNTEAFF
TRBJ1-1 TRBV19 NA TRBD1 TGTGCCAGTAGACGGACAGGGGAGGCGGCATTGAACACTGAAGCTTTCTTT CASRRTGEAALNTEAFF
TRBJ2-5 TRBV29-1 NA TRBD1 TGCAGCGTTGTAGGGACAGGGGGAGAGACCCAGTACTTC CSVVGTGGETQYF
TRBJ2-7 TRBV5-1 NA TRBD2 TGCGCCAGCAGCCCTGGGGAGAGCGGGGTGATCTACGAGCAGTACTTC CASSPGESGVIYEQYF
TRBJ2-3 TRBV7-2 NA TRBD2 TGTGCCAGCAGCAGGACTAGCGCTAGCACAGATACGCAGTATTTT CASSRTSASTDTQYF
TRBJ1-5 TRBV2 NA TRBD1 TGTGCCAGCAGGGGCGGACAGGGTGGGGGTCAGCCCCAGCATTTT CASRGGQGGGQPQHF
TRBJ2-1 TRBV5-6 NA TRBD1 TGTGCCAGCAGCTTTCGACAGGGGGCGAGAAATGAGCAGTTCTTC CASSFRQGARNEQFF